The 21 T cell receptor beta chains listed next were all sequenced from one sample in a study of T cells in Graves' hyperthyroidism and ophthalmopathy. Authors of the study amplified TCR beta CDR3 regions from RNA transcripts. TCR CDR3 regions were first amplified by RT-PCR with HTBI primers. Using its own MiXCR run on the multiplex PCR reads, TCRdb lists one record per CDR3 protein. The sample lists hundreds of thousands of distinct CDR3 sequences, around 20% seen once, with approximately 30% in the top ten. Sequenced material: blood. The receptors here all came from a man aged 30 to 45 with Graves' ophthalmopathy.

This chain joins TRBV7-3 and TRBJ1-4; D is ambiguous. The ends were cut back, 5 bases at V and 1 base at J, with 5 bases in the middle. The germline V gene has CDR1 SGHTA and CDR2 FQGTGA. This CDR3 comprises 13 residues. This chain's CDR3 is CASSERTNEKLFF. In DNA, the CDR3 is TGTGCCAGCAGCGAGAGAACTAATGAAAAACTGTTTTTT. Complete variable domain (other parts from reference TRBV7-3 and TRBJ1-4): GAGVSQTPSNKVTEKGKYVELRCDPISGHTALYWYRQSLGQGPEFLIYFQGTGAADDSGLPNDRFFAVRPEGSVSTLKIQRTERGDSAVYLCASSERTNEKLFFGSGTQLSVL.

This clonotype was picked up a small number of times. V and J are TRBV6-1 and TRBJ2-5; the D gene is possibly TRBD2 (7 bases). Trimming removed 8 bases at V and 2 bases at J, with 21 bases between. Germline CDR1 and CDR2: MNHNS and SASEGT. This CDR3 has 16 residues. The CDR3 DNA sequence: TGTGCCAGCGGACAGACTAGGAGCGGGACTCAAGAGACCCAGTACTTC. This sequence encodes CASGQTRSGTQETQYF.

The chain joins TRBV12-3 or TRBV12-4 to TRBJ2-7, with TRBD1 identical over 7 bases. Trimming cost V 5 bases and J 2 bases; bases outside gene matches: 6. This CDR3 is built from 14 residues. CDR3 DNA sequence: TGTGCCAGCAGTGAAAGGACAGGTACCTACGAGCAGTACTTC. Protein sequence: CASSERTGTYEQYF.

This chain uses TRBV9 with TRBJ2-5, with D possibly matching TRBD1 (5 bases). Trimming shortened V by 0 bases and J by 1 base, and 10 bases separated the two germline ends. Per germline, CDR1 SGDLS and CDR2 YYNGEE. This CDR3 spans 15 amino acids. CDR3 sequence: CASSVGADSQETQYF. CDR3 bases: TGTGCCAGCAGCGTAGGGGCAGACAGCCAAGAGACCCAGTACTTC.

In its sample, this clonotype was seen a few times. V is TRBV20-1 and J is TRBJ2-1; perhaps TRBD2 as D (5 bases). The CDR3 has 14 amino acids. With 3 bases removed from V and 0 bases from J, the gap between germline ends came to 9 bases. Germline values: CDR1 DFQATT, CDR2 SNEGSKA (reference sequence). CDR3 in DNA: TGCAGTGCTAGCAGGAGCGGCTCCTACAATGAGCAGTTCTTC. It translates to CSASRSGSYNEQFF.

The sample holds many counts of this clonotype. The chain employs TRBV2 and TRBJ2-6, with TRBD1 matching 7 bases. The trim removed 11 bases at V and 1 base at J, leaving 8 bases unmatched. The CDR3 runs to 15 residues. From germline, CDR1 is SNHLY and CDR2 FYNNEI. The CDR3 DNA reads TGTGCCGGTGACAGGGAACCGTCTGGGGCCAACGTCCTGACTTTC. Amino acid sequence: CAGDREPSGANVLTF.

There are a few counts of this clonotype. CDR3 protein: CSAVSAGESYNEQFF. In nucleotides, the CDR3 is TGCAGTGCTGTTTCTGCCGGAGAGTCCTACAATGAGCAGTTCTTC. The chain joins TRBV20-1 to TRBJ2-1; D not resolved. Trimming took off 5 bases at V and 1 base at J, with 15 bases between the two ends. CDR1 DFQATT and CDR2 SNEGSKA come from the germline V gene (reference sequence). The CDR3 loop spans 15 amino acids.

This clonotype was seen repeatedly, ten times or more. The chain links TRBV12-3 or TRBV12-4 to TRBJ2-1, with D uncertain. This CDR3 has 15 amino acids. V lost 3 bases to trimming and J lost 4 bases, with 13 bases between them. Here the CDR3 DNA reads TGTGCCAGCAGTTTTGACCCTCAGTTGTACAATGAGCAGTTCTTC. It encodes CASSFDPQLYNEQFF.

This clonotype was detected a few times. V is TRBV24-1 and J is TRBJ1-5; TRBD1 matches at 7 bases. Per the germline V gene, CDR1 is KGHDR and CDR2 is SFDVKD. The CDR3 totals 14 residues. The trim removed 11 bases at V and 9 bases at J, leaving 15 bases unmatched. The CDR3 bases are TGTGCCATCCAATCCGGGACAGCCCAGGGGCCCCAGCATTTT. It encodes CAIQSGTAQGPQHF.

This clonotype has a count of ten or more. The J gene is TRBJ2-1, the V gene TRBV7-2, with 7 bases matching TRBD1. The CDR3 is made up of 16 amino acids. Germline V gives CDR1 SGHTA, CDR2 FQGNSA. The V gene end was trimmed by 0 bases and the J gene end by 4 bases; junction bases not matched to a gene: 6. The CDR3 nucleotides read TGTGCCAGCAGCTTAGCGTGGACAGGTTTTTACAATGAGCAGTTCTTC. This codes for CASSLAWTGFYNEQFF. The whole variable domain, filled in from reference TRBV7-2 and TRBJ2-1, reads GAGVSQSPSNKVTEKGKDVELRCDPISGHTALYWYRQSLGQGLEFLIYFQGNSAPDKSGLPSDRFSAERTGGSVSTLTIQRTQQEDSAVYLCASSLAWTGFYNEQFFGPGTRLTVL.

This clonotype turned up a few times. V gene TRBV10-3 combines with J gene TRBJ2-5; D is undetermined. Germline CDR1 reads ENHRY; CDR2 reads SYGVKD. V was cut by 0 bases and J by 5 bases, with 7 bases left in between. This CDR3 comprises 13 residues. This CDR3 is CAISESLRETQYF. CDR3 in DNA: TGTGCCATCAGTGAGTCGCTCCGGGAGACCCAGTACTTC.

This clonotype was seen a few times. The J gene is TRBJ2-7, the V gene TRBV20-1; TRBD1 is a possible D gene (6 bases). The CDR3 runs 14 residues. The germline V and J ends were trimmed by 0 bases and 3 bases, with 12 bases remaining between them. CDR1 is DFQATT, CDR2 SNEGSKA, per germline (reference sequence). The CDR3 bases are TGCAGTGCTAGAGATTCCCAGGGGTACTACGAGCAGTACTTC. Protein product: CSARDSQGYYEQYF.

This clonotype turned up a few times. The chain carries TRBV24-1 and TRBJ2-1; 16 nucleotides align to TRBD2. With 5 bases clipped from V and 4 bases from J, the junction kept 13 bases outside the gene matches. The CDR3 is 20 amino acids. Per germline, CDR1 KGHDR and CDR2 SFDVKD. The CDR3 DNA follows: TGTGCCACCAGTGGCCCGGGACTAGCGGGAGGGCCCGTTGGGTACAATGAGCAGTTCTTC. This gives the protein CATSGPGLAGGPVGYNEQFF.

The chain couples TRBV6-5 to TRBJ2-1; 7 positions agree with TRBD2. The germline V gene has CDR1 MNHEY and CDR2 SVGAGI. V lost 0 bases and J lost 8; bases outside the gene matches: 10. The CDR3 totals 16 residues. Here the CDR3 reads CASSYSSGGGFDEQFF. The CDR3 DNA is TGTGCCAGCAGTTACTCGAGTGGCGGGGGTTTTGATGAGCAGTTCTTC.

Ten or more counts support this clonotype. The chain couples TRBV11-2 to TRBJ1-5; D remains unclear. Between the trimmed V and J ends, which lost 5 bases and 8 bases, there was a span of 13 bases. Germline V lookup: CDR1 SGHAT, CDR2 FQNNGV. The CDR3 sequence is 13 residues long. CDR3 nucleotides: TGTGCCAGCAGCCTCAGGATCGAGGAGCCCCAGCATTTT. It yields the protein CASSLRIEEPQHF.

In its sample, this clonotype was seen a few times. The rearrangement links TRBV13 to TRBJ2-1; 8 nucleotides match TRBD1. The length of the CDR3 is 15 residues. Losses at the gene ends were 2 bases for V and 5 bases for J; bases not matched to a gene: 5. Per the germline V gene, CDR1 is PRHDT and CDR2 is FYEKMQ (reference sequence). CDR3 coding DNA: TGTGCCAGCAGCTTACTGGGACAGGCCAACAATGAGCAGTTCTTC. This encodes CASSLLGQANNEQFF.

This clonotype was picked up many times. The chain employs TRBV24-1 and TRBJ2-1; D is perhaps TRBD1 (6 bases). From germline, CDR1 is KGHDR and CDR2 SFDVKD. With 1 base removed from V and 9 bases from J, the gap between germline ends came to 9 bases. The length of the CDR3 is 13 residues. This CDR3 is CATSDFRGTEQFF. The CDR3 coding sequence is TGTGCCACCAGTGATTTTAGGGGGACTGAGCAGTTCTTC.

V usage is TRBV20-1 and J usage is TRBJ1-1; D is perhaps TRBD1 (6 bases). Germline CDR1 DFQATT, CDR2 SNEGSKA (reference sequence). The germline V and J ends were trimmed by 5 bases and 0 bases, with 13 bases remaining between them. This CDR3 contains 14 residues. The DNA of the CDR3 is TGCAGTGCTCAGGTAGGACAGCTGAACACTGAAGCTTTCTTT. It specifies CSAQVGQLNTEAFF.

To note about this clonotype: A much larger clone sits a single nucleotide away, making a read error possible. The rearrangement uses TRBV3-1 and TRBJ2-5, with D unclear. This CDR3 contains 13 residues. Trimming took off 6 bases at V and 0 bases at J, with 8 bases between the two ends. CDR1 is LGHDT and CDR2 is YNNKEL in the germline V gene (reference sequence). CDR3 sequence reads: CASRSKYQETQYF. The CDR3 nucleotides are TGTGCCAGCAGGAGTAAGTACCAAGAGACCCAGTACTTC.

This clonotype has at least ten counts. The chain employs TRBV6-1 and TRBJ2-7; D is perhaps TRBD2 (5 bases). The germline V gene has CDR1 MNHNS and CDR2 SASEGT. V gave up 7 bases and J gave up 0 bases, with 16 bases separating them. This CDR3 spans 15 amino acids. The CDR3 spells CASNLARGPSYEQYF. CDR3 sequence (DNA): TGTGCCAGCAACCTCGCTCGCGGGCCCTCCTACGAGCAGTACTTC.

The chain couples TRBV7-6 to TRBJ2-5; 8 positions agree with TRBD1. This CDR3 has 18 residues. The germline V gene has CDR1 SGHVS and CDR2 FNYEAQ. The trim removed 1 base at V and 5 bases at J, leaving 15 bases unmatched. The chain's CDR3 is CASSLDEDEQGVEETQYF. In nucleotides, the CDR3 is TGTGCCAGCAGCTTAGATGAAGATGAACAGGGGGTCGAGGAGACCCAGTACTTC.